This TCR beta chain was recovered during a study of shared clonotypes between healthy human individuals. The overall study: The donors, two women and a few men, were aged 18 to 49.

Unsorted samples, those not sorted, used approximately 100 million PBMCs for genomic DNA. Study-level findings and limits: Sharing of clonotypes among donors was expected to vary with sequencing depth.

Sequencing on ten immunoSEQ deep assay plates was performed for unsorted PBMC DNA. This table comes from immunoSEQ multiplex PCR, and its TCRdb copy is limited to in-frame clones, with some not included. The sample holds 400,000 to 600,000 clones, nearly 80% seen once. This CDR3 contains 16 residues. V shed 7 bases, J shed 0 bases, and the junction held 7 bases outside the gene matches. The germline gives CDR1 SGHAT, CDR2 FQNNGV. This clone was detected only once. Antigen: not known. The sequence was obtained from a woman between 40 and 50 years old in good health. Some clones in this sample may be carry-over from other donors' samples. Sequencing used PBMCs. V and J are TRBV11-2 and TRBJ2-5; TRBD2 matches at 11 bases. The CDR3 spells CASTSYSGRDQETQYF. CDR3 in DNA: TGTGCCAGCACCTCCTATAGCGGGAGGGACCAAGAGACCCAGTACTTC.